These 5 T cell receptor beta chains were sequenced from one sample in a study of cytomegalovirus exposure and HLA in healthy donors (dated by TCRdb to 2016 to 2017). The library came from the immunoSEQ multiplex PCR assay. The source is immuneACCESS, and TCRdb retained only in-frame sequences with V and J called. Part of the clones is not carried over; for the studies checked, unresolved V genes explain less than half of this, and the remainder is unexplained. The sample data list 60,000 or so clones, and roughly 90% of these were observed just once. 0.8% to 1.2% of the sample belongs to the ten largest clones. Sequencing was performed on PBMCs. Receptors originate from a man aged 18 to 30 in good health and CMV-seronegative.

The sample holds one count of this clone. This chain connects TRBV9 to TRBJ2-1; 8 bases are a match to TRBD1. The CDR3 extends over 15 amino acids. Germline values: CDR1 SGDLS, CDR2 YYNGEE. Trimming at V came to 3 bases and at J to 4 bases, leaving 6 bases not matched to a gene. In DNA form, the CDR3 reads TGTGCCAGCAGCGCCTCCGGGACAGGTTACAATGAGCAGTTCTTC. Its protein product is CASSASGTGYNEQFF.

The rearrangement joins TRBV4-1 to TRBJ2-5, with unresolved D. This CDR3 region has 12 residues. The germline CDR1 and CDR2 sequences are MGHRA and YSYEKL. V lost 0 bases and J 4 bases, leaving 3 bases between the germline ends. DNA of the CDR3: TGCGCCAGCAGCCAAGAGGCAGAGACCCAGTACTTC. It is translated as CASSQEAETQYF.

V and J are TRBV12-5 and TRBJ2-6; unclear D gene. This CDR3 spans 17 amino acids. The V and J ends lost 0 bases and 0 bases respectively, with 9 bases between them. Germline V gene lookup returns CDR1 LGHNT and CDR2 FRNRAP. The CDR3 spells CASGLVLSLSGANVLTF. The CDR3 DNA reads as TGTGCTAGTGGTTTGGTCCTAAGCCTCTCTGGGGCCAACGTCCTGACTTTC.

CDR3 sequence reads: CASSLVAGVGSYNEQFF. The DNA for the CDR3 is TGTGCCAGCAGCTTGGTTGCGGGAGTAGGGTCCTACAATGAGCAGTTCTTC. The chain recombines TRBV5-4 with TRBJ2-1; TRBD2 matches 7 bases. The CDR3 is made up of 17 amino acids. With 0 bases clipped from V and 1 base from J, the junction kept 7 bases outside the gene matches. CDR1 and CDR2 from the germline V gene are SGHNT and YYREEE (reference sequence).

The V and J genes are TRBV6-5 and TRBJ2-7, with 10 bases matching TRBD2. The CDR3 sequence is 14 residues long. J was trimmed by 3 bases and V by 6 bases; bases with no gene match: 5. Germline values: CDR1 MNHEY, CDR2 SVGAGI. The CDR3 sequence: CASRGRTSGYEQYF. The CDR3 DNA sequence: TGTGCCAGCAGGGGACGGACTAGCGGCTACGAGCAGTACTTC.